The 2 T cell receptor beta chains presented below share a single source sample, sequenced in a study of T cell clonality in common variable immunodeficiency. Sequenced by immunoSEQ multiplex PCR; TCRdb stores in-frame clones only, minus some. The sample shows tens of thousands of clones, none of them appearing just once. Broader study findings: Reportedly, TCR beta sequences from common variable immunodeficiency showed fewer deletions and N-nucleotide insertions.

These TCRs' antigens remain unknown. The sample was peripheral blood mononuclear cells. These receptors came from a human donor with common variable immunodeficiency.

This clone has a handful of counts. The sequenced CDR3 bases are TGCGCCAGCAGTGCAGGGGGCAGCGGCTATGGC. Amino acid sequence: CASSAGGSGYG. The whole CDR3 sequence reads CASSAGGSGYGYTF. The rearrangement joins TRBV5-1 to TRBJ1-2, with 8 positions matching TRBD1. The CDR3 end falls 3 residues outside the read, so it is completed with the germline J gene. The CDR3 consists of 14 residues. Germline CDR1 and CDR2: SGHRS and YFSETQ. With V trimmed by 5 bases and J by 4 bases, 7 bases remained unmatched.

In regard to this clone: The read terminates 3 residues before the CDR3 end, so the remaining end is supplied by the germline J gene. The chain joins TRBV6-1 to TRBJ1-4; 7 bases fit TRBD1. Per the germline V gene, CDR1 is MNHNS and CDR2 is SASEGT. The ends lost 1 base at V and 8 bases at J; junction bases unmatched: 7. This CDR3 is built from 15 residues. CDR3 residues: CASSEVTGYSEKLFF. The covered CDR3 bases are TGTGCCAGCAGTGAAGTGACAGGGTACAGCGAAAAA.